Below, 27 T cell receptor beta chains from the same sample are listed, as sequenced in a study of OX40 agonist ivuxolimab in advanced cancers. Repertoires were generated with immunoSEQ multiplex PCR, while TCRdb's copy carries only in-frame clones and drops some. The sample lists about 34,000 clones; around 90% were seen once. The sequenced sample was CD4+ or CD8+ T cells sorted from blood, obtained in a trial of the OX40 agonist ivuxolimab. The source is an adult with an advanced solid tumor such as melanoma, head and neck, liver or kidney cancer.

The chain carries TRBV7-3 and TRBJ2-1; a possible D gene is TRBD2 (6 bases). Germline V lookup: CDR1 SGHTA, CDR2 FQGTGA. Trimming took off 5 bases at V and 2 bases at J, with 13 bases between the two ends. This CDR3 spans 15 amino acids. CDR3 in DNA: TGTGCCAGCAGCCGGGACTCCGGGCCCTACAATGAGCAGTTCTTC. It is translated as CASSRDSGPYNEQFF.

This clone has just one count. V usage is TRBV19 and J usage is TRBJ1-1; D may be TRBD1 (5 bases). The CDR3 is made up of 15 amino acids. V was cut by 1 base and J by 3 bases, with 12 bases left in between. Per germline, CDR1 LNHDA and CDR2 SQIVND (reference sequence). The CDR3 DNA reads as TGTGCCAGTAGTATAGGAGGGACTAGGGACACTGAAGCTTTCTTT. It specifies CASSIGGTRDTEAFF.

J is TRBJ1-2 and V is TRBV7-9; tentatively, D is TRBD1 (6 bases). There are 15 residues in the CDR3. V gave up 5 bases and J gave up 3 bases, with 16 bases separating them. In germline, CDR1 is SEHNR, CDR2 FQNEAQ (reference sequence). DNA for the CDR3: TGTGCCAGCAGCGACCGGGACACTATGTACTATGGCTACACCTTC. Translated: CASSDRDTMYYGYTF. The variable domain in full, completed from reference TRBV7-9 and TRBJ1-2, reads DTGVSQNPRHKITKRGQNVTFRCDPISEHNRLYWYRQTLGQGPEFLTYFQNEAQLEKSRLLSDRFSAERPKGSFSTLEIQRTEQGDSAMYLCASSDRDTMYYGYTFGSGTRLTVV.

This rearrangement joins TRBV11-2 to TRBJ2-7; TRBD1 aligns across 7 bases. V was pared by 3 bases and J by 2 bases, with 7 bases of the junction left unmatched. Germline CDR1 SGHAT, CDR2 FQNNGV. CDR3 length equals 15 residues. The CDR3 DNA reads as TGTGCCAGCAGCTTGGAACAGGGGAGCACCTACGAGCAGTACTTC. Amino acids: CASSLEQGSTYEQYF. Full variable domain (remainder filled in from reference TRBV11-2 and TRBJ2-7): EAGVAQSPRYKIIEKRQSVAFWCNPISGHATLYWYQQILGQGPKLLIQFQNNGVVDDSQLPKDRFSAERLKGVDSTLKIQPAKLEDSAVYLCASSLEQGSTYEQYFGPGTRLTVT.

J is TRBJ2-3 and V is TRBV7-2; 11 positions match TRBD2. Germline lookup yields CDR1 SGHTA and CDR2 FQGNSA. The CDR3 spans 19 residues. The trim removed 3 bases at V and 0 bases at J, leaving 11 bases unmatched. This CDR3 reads CASSFIAGGYYSSTDTQYF. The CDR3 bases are TGTGCCAGCAGCTTCATAGCGGGGGGGTACTATTCTAGCACAGATACGCAGTATTTT.

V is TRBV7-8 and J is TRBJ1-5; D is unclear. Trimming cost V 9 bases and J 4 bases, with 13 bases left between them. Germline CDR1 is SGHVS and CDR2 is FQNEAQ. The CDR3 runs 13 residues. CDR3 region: CASCIADNQPQHF. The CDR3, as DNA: TGTGCCAGTTGTATCGCCGATAATCAGCCCCAGCATTTT.

The CDR3: CASSLALDRDDPGELFF. The CDR3 DNA is TGTGCCAGCAGCTTAGCGCTTGACAGGGACGATCCCGGGGAGCTGTTTTTT. This sequence joins TRBV7-6 and TRBJ2-2; the match to TRBD1 covers 7 bases. The germline V gene has CDR1 SGHVS and CDR2 FNYEAQ. Trimming at V came to 0 bases and at J to 6 bases, leaving 10 bases not matched to a gene. CDR3 size: 17 residues.

CDR3 sequence (DNA): TGCGCCAGCAGTGGGGACAGGGAGGTCTACGAGCAGTACTTC. It encodes CASSGDREVYEQYF. V and J are TRBV10-1 and TRBJ2-7, with 9 bases fitting TRBD1. Trimming removed 4 bases from V and 3 bases from J; junction bases left unmatched: 4. This CDR3 comprises 14 residues. The V gene's germline CDR1 is WNHNN and CDR2 SYGVQD (reference sequence).

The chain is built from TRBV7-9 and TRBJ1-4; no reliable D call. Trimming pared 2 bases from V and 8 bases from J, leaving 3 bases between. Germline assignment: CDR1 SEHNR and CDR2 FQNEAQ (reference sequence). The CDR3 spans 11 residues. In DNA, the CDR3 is TGTGCCAGCAGCTTAAGAGAAAAACTGTTTTTT. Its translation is CASSLREKLFF.

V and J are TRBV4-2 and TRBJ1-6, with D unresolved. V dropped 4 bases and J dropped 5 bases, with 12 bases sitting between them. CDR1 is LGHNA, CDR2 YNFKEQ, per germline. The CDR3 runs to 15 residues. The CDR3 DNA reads TGTGCCAGCAGCCCCGGGGAGTGGGATAATTCACCCCTCCACTTT. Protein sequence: CASSPGEWDNSPLHF.

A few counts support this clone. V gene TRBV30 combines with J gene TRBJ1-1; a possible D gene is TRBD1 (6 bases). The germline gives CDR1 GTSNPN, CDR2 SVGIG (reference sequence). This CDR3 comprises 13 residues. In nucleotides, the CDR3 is TGTGCTGCCCAGGGGTTTGATTACACTGAAGCTTTCTTT. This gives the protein CAAQGFDYTEAFF. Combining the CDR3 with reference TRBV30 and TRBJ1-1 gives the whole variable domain SQTIHQWPATLVQPVGSPLSLECTVEGTSNPNLYWYRQAAGRGLQLLFYSVGIGQISSEVPQNLSASRPQDRQFILSSKKLLLSDSGFYLCAAQGFDYTEAFFGQGTRLTVV.

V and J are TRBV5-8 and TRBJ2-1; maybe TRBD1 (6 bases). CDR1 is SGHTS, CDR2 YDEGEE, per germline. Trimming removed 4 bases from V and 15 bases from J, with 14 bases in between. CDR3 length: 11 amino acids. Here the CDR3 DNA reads TGTGCCAGCAGCCAAAACAGGGTCGGGTTCTTC. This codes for CASSQNRVGFF.

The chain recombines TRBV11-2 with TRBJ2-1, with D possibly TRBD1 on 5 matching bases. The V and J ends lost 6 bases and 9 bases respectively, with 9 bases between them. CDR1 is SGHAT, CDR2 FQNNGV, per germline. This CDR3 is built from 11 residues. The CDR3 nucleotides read TGTGCCAGCAGTTTTGGGGCTGAGCAGTTCTTC. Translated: CASSFGAEQFF.

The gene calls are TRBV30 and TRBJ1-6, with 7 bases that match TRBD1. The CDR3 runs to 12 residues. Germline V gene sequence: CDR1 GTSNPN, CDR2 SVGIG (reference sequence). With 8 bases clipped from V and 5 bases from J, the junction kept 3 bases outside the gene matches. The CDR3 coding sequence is TGTGCCGGGGGGACAGATAATTCACCCCTCCACTTT. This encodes CAGGTDNSPLHF.

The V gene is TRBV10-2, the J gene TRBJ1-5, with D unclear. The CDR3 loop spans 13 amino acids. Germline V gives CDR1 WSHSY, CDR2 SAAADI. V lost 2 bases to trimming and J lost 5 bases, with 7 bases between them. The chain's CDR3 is CASSEQRYQPQHF. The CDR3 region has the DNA TGCGCCAGCAGTGAGCAGAGATATCAGCCCCAGCATTTT.

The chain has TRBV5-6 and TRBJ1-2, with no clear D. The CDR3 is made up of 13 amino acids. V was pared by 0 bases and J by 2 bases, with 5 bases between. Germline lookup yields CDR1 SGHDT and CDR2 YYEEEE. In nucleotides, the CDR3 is TGTGCCAGCAGCTTGGTACAGAACTATGGCTACACCTTC. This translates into CASSLVQNYGYTF. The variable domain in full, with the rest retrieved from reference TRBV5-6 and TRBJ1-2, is DAGVTQSPTHLIKTRGQQVTLRCSPKSGHDTVSWYQQALGQGPQFIFQYYEEEERQRGNFPDRFSGHQFPNYSSELNVNALLLGDSALYLCASSLVQNYGYTFGSGTRLTVV.

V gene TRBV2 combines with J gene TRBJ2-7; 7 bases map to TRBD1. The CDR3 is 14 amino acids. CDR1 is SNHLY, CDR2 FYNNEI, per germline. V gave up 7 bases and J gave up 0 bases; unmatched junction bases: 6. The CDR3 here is CASKEQGSSYEQYF. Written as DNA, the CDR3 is TGTGCCAGCAAAGAACAGGGGAGCTCCTACGAGCAGTACTTC. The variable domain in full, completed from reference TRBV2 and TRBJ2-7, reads EPEVTQTPSHQVTQMGQEVILRCVPISNHLYFYWYRQILGQKVEFLVSFYNNEISEKSEIFDDQFSVERPDGSNFTLKIRSTKLEDSAMYFCASKEQGSSYEQYFGPGTRLTVT.

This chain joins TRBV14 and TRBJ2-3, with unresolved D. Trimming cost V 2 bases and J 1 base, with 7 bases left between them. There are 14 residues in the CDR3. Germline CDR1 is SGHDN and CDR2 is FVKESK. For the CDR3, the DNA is TGTGCCAGCAGCCAATTTGTGCGCACAGATACGCAGTATTTT. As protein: CASSQFVRTDTQYF.

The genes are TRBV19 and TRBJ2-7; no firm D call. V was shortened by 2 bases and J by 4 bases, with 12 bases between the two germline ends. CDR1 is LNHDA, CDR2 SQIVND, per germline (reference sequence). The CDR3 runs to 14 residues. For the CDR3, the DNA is TGTGCCAGTAGTATAAACTCCCAAGTTTACGAGCAGTACTTC. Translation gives CASSINSQVYEQYF.

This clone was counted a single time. The CDR3 DNA reads as TGTGCCAGCAGCTCACAGGTAACCTACGAGCAGTACTTC. It specifies CASSSQVTYEQYF. The rearrangement joins TRBV11-2 to TRBJ2-7, with D maybe TRBD1 (5 bases). The germline V gene has CDR1 SGHAT and CDR2 FQNNGV. V was trimmed by 4 bases and J by 2 bases, leaving 9 bases between them. The CDR3 has 13 residues.

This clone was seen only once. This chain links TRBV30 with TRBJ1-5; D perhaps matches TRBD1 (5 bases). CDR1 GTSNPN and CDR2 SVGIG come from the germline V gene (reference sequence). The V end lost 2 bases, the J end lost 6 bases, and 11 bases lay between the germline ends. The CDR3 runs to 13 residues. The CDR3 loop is CAWSRTLSQPQHF. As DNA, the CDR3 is TGTGCCTGGAGTCGGACATTGAGTCAGCCCCAGCATTTT.

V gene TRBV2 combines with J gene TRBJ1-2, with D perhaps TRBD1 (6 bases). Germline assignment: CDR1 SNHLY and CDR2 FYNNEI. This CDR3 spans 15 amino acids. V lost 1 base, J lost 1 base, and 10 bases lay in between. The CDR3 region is CASSEGQANNYGYTF. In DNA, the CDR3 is TGTGCCAGCAGTGAAGGACAGGCCAATAACTATGGCTACACCTTC.

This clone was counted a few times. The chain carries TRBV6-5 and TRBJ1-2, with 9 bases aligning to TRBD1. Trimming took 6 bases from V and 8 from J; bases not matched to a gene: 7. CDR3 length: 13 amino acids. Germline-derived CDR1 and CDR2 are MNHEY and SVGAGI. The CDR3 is CASREQGAAGYTF. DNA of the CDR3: TGTGCCAGCAGGGAACAGGGGGCGGCGGGCTACACCTTC.

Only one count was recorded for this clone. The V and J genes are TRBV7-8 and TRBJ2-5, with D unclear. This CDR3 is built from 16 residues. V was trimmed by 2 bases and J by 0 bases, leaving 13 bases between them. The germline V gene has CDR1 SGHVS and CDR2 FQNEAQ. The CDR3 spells CASSLMMFGNQETQYF. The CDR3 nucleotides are TGTGCCAGCAGCTTAATGATGTTTGGCAACCAAGAGACCCAGTACTTC. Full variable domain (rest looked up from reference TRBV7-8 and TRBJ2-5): GAGVSQSPRYKVAKRGQDVALRCDPISGHVSLFWYQQALGQGPEFLTYFQNEAQLDKSGLPSDRFFAERPEGSVSTLKIQRTQQEDSAVYLCASSLMMFGNQETQYFGPGTRLLVL.

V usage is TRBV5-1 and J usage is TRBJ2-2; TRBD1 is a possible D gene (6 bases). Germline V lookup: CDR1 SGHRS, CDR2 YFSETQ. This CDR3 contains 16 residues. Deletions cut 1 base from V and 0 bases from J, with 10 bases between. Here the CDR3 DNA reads TGCGCCAGCAGCTTGTCAGGGGCGCCGAACACCGGGGAGCTGTTTTTT. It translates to CASSLSGAPNTGELFF.

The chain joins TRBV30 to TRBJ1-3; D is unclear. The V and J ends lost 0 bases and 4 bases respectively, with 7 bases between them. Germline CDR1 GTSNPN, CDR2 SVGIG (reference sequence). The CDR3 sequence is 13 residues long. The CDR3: CAWSVGIGNTIYF. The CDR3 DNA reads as TGTGCCTGGAGTGTGGGCATCGGAAACACCATATATTTT.

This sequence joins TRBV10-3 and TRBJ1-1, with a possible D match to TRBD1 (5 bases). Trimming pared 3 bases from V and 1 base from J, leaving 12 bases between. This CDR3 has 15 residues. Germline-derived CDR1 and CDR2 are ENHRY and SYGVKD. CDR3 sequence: CAISEFQQANTEAFF. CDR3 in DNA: TGTGCCATCAGTGAATTTCAACAGGCGAACACTGAAGCTTTCTTT.